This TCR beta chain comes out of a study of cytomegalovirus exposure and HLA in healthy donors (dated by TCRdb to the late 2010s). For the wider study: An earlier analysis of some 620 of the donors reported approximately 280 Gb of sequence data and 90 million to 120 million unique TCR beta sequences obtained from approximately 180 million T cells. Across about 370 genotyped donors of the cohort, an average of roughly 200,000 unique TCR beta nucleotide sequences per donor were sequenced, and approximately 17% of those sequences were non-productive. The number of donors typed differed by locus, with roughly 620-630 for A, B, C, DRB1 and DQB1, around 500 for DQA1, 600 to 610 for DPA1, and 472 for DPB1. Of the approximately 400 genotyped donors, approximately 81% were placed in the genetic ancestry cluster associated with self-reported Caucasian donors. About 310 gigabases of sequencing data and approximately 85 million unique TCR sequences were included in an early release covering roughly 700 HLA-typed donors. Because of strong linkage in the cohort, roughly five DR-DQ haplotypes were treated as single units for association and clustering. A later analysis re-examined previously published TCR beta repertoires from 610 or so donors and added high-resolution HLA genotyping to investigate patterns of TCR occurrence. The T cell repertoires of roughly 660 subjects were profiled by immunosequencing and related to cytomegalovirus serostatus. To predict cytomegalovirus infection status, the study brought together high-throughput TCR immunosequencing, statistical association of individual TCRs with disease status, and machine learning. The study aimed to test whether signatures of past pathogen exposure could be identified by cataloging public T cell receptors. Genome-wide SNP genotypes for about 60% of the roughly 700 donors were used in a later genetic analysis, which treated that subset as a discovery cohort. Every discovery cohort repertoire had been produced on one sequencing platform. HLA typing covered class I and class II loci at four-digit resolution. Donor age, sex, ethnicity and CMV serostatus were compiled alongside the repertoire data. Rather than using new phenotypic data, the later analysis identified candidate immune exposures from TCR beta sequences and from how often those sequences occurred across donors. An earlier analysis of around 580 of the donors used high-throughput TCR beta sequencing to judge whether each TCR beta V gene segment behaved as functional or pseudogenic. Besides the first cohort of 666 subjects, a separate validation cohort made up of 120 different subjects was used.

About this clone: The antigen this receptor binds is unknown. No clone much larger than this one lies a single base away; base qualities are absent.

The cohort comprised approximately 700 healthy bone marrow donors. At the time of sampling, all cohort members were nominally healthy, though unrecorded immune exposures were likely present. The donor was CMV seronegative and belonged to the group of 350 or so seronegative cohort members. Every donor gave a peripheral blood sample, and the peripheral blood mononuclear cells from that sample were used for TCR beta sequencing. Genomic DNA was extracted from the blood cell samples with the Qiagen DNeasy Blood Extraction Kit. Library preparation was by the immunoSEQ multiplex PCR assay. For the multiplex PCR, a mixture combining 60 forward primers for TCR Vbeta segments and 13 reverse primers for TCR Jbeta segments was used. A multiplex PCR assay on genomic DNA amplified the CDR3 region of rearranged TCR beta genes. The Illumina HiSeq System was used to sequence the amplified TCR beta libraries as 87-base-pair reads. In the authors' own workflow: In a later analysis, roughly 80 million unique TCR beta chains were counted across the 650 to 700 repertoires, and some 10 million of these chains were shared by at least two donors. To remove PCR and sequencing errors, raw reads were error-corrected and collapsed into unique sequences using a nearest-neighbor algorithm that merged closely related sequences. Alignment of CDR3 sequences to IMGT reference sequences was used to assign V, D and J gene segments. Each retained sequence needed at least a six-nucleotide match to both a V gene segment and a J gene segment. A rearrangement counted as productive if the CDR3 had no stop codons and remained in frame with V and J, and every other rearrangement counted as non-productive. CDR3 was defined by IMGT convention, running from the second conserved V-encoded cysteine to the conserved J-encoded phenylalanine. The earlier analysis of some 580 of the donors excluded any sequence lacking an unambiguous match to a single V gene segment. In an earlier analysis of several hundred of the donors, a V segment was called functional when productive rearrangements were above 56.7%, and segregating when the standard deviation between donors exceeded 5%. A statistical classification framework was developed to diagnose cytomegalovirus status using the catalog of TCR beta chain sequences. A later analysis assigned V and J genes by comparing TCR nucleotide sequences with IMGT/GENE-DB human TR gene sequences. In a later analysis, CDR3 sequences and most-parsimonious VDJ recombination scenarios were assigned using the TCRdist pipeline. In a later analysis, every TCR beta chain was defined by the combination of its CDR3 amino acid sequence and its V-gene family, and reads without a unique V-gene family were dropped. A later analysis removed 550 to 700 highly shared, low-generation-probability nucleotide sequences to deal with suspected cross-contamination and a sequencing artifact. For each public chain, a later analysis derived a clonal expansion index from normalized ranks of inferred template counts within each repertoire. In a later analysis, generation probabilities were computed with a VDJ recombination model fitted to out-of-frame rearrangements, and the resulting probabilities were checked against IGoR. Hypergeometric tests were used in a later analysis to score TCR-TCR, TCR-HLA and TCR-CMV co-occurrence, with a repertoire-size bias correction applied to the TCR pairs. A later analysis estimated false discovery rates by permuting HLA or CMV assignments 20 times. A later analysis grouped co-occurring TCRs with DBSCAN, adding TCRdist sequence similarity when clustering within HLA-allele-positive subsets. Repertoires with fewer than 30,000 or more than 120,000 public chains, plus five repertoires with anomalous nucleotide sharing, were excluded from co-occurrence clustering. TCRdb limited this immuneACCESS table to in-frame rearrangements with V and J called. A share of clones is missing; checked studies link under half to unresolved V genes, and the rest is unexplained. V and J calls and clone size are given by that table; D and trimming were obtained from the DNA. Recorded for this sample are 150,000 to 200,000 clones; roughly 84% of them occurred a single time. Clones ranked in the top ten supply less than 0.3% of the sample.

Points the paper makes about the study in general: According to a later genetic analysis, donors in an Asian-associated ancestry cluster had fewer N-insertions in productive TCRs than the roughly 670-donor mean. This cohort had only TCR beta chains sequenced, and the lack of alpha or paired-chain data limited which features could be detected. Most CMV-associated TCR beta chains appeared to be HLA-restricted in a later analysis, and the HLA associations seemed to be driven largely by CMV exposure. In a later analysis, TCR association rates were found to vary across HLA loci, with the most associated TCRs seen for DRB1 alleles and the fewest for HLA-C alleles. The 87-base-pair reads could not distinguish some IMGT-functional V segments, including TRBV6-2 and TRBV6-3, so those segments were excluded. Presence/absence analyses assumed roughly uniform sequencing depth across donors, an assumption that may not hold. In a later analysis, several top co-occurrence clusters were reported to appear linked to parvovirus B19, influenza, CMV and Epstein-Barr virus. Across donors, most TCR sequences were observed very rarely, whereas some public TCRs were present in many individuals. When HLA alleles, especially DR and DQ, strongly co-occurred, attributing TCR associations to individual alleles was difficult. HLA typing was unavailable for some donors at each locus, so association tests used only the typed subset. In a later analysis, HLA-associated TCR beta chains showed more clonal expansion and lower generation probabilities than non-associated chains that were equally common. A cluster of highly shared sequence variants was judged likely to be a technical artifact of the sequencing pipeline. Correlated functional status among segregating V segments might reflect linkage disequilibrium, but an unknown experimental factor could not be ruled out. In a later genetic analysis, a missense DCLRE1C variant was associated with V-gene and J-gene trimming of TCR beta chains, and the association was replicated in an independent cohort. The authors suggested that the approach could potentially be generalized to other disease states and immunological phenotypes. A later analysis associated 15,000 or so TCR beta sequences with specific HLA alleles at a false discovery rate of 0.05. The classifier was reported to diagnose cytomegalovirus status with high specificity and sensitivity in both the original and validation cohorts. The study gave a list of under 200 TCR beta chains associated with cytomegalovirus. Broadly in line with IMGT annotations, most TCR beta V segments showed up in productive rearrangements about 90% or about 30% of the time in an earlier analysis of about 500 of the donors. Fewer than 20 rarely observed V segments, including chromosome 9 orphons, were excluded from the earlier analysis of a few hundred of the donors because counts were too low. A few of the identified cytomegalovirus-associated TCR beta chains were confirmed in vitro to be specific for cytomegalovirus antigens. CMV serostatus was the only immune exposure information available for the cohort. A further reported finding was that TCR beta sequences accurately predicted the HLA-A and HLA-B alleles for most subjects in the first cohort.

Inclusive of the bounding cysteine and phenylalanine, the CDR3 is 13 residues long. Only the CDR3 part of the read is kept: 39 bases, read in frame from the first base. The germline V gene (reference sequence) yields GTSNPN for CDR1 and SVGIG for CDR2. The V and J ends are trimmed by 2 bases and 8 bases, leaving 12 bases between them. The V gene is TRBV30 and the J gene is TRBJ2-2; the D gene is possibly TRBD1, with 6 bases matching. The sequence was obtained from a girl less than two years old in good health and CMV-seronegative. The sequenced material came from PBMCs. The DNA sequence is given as TGTGCCTGGAGTAGGGGACATGCGGGGGAGCTGTTTTTT. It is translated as CAWSRGHAGELFF. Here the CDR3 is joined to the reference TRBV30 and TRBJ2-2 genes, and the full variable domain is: SQTIHQWPATLVQPVGSPLSLECTVEGTSNPNLYWYRQAAGRGLQLLFYSVGIGQISSEVPQNLSASRPQDRQFILSSKKLLLSDSGFYLCAWSRGHAGELFFGEGSRLTVL.